The rows below give T cell receptor beta chains drawn from one sample of a study of circulating CD8 cells and anti-PD-1 response in melanoma. TCRdb redid the calling of the reads with MiXCR, one entry per CDR3 protein. The sample shows over a thousand distinct CDR3 sequences, around 7.8% of them seen only once. The input for sequencing was CD8+ T cells from PBMCs, taken at baseline or after one month of anti-PD-1 therapy (not recorded which). These receptors were obtained from a human donor with melanoma. Both conserved end residues are part of each CDR3. The order of the fields is D gene, J gene, clone size, V gene, CDR3 DNA, CDR3 protein. A D gene is named only where the DNA matches it firmly. Part of the rows lack a size; the others show once, few, many or a class for expanded clones.

d_gene: NA
j_gene: TRBJ2-7
abundance: medium-sized
v_gene: TRBV28
CDR3nt: TGTGCCAGCAGTCTCCATACCCGGACGGCACTTAACACCTACGAGCAGTACTTC
CDR3aa: CASSLHTRTALNTYEQYF

d_gene: NA
j_gene: TRBJ2-7
abundance: medium-sized
v_gene: TRBV29-1
CDR3nt: TGCAGCGTTGAATTCCCAAAAGGGCGGTCTGACGGCTCCTACGAGCAGTACTTC
CDR3aa: CSVEFPKGRSDGSYEQYF

d_gene: TRBD1
j_gene: TRBJ2-1
abundance: medium-sized
v_gene: TRBV28
CDR3nt: TGTGCCAGCAGATCCGGGACAGGGGTTTACGATGAGCAGTTCTTC
CDR3aa: CASRSGTGVYDEQFF

d_gene: NA
j_gene: TRBJ2-7
abundance: medium-sized
v_gene: TRBV19
CDR3nt: TGTGCCAGTAGTTTTGCGGGATCCTACGAGCAGTACTTC
CDR3aa: CASSFAGSYEQYF

d_gene: NA
j_gene: TRBJ2-2
abundance: NA
v_gene: TRBV6-6
CDR3nt: TGTGCCGGCAGCCCGACGAACACCGGGGGGCTGTTTTTT
CDR3aa: CAGSPTNTGGLFF

d_gene: NA
j_gene: TRBJ1-1
abundance: medium-sized
v_gene: TRBV5-1
CDR3nt: TGCGCCAGCAGCTCGGGAGAAGCTTTCTTT
CDR3aa: CASSSGEAFF

d_gene: NA
j_gene: TRBJ2-3
abundance: NA
v_gene: TRBV28
CDR3nt: TGTGCCAGCTACTTGGGGGATACGCAGTATTTT
CDR3aa: CASYLGDTQYF

d_gene: TRBD2
j_gene: TRBJ2-7
abundance: NA
v_gene: TRBV7-2
CDR3nt: TGTGCCAGCAGCGTCCTAGCGGGGGTTGTTTACGAGCAGTACTTC
CDR3aa: CASSVLAGVVYEQYF

d_gene: NA
j_gene: TRBJ1-6
abundance: large
v_gene: TRBV7-3
CDR3nt: TGTGCCAGCAGCTTGGGGCAGGGGCCAAATTCACCCCTCCACTTT
CDR3aa: CASSLGQGPNSPLHF

d_gene: NA
j_gene: TRBJ2-1
abundance: medium-sized
v_gene: TRBV20-1
CDR3nt: TGCAGTGCTGGATACCGCCGACCTGAAGGGGGCTACAATGAGCAGTTCTTC
CDR3aa: CSAGYRRPEGGYNEQFF

d_gene: NA
j_gene: TRBJ1-2
abundance: medium-sized
v_gene: TRBV30
CDR3nt: TGTGCCTGGAGACCCGCAGGGGACCCCTATGGCTACACCTTC
CDR3aa: CAWRPAGDPYGYTF

d_gene: NA
j_gene: TRBJ2-3
abundance: medium-sized
v_gene: TRBV3-1
CDR3nt: TGTGCCAGCAGCGGCGTCTTGACAGAAGAGTATTTT
CDR3aa: CASSGVLTEEYF

d_gene: TRBD2
j_gene: TRBJ2-1
abundance: medium-sized
v_gene: TRBV6-2/TRBV6-3
CDR3nt: TGTGCCAGCAGTTACGGGCGGGAGGTGGATGAGCAGTTCTTC
CDR3aa: CASSYGREVDEQFF

d_gene: NA
j_gene: TRBJ2-1
abundance: few
v_gene: TRBV29-1
CDR3nt: TGCAGCGTACCCTACCTTAGCGGCACTTCAAGTAATGAGCAGTTCTTC
CDR3aa: CSVPYLSGTSSNEQFF

d_gene: NA
j_gene: TRBJ1-3
abundance: large
v_gene: TRBV27
CDR3nt: TGTGCCAGCAGTTCCGGACGGAGCTCTGGAAACACCATATATTTT
CDR3aa: CASSSGRSSGNTIYF

d_gene: TRBD1
j_gene: TRBJ2-2
abundance: medium-sized
v_gene: TRBV30
CDR3nt: TGTGCCTGGAGCGGCATCAGGGACAGGGGCACCGGGGAGCTGTTTTTT
CDR3aa: CAWSGIRDRGTGELFF

d_gene: TRBD2
j_gene: TRBJ2-1
abundance: large
v_gene: TRBV2
CDR3nt: TGTGCCAGCGTAAAGTCCCACACGGGGGGCTCCTACAATGAGCAGTTCTTC
CDR3aa: CASVKSHTGGSYNEQFF

d_gene: TRBD2
j_gene: TRBJ2-5
abundance: large
v_gene: TRBV28
CDR3nt: TGTGCCAGCAGCCCCCCCTCCGGGAGGGACCAAGAGACCCAGTACTTC
CDR3aa: CASSPPSGRDQETQYF

d_gene: TRBD2
j_gene: TRBJ2-1
abundance: few
v_gene: TRBV7-3
CDR3nt: TGTGCCAGCAGCTCACCAGGACTAGGGGAGCAGTTCTTC
CDR3aa: CASSSPGLGEQFF

d_gene: NA
j_gene: TRBJ1-2
abundance: medium-sized
v_gene: TRBV14
CDR3nt: TGTGCCAGCAGCCAGGGACGGAACTATGGCTACACCTTC
CDR3aa: CASSQGRNYGYTF

d_gene: TRBD1
j_gene: TRBJ1-1
abundance: NA
v_gene: TRBV12-3/TRBV12-4
CDR3nt: TGTGCCAGCAGTTTAAGTTCAGGGGGGACTGAAGCTTTCTTT
CDR3aa: CASSLSSGGTEAFF

d_gene: NA
j_gene: TRBJ2-1
abundance: large
v_gene: TRBV19
CDR3nt: TGTGCCAGTAGTATAGACGGAGGCTACAATGAGCAGTTCTTC
CDR3aa: CASSIDGGYNEQFF

d_gene: TRBD1
j_gene: TRBJ2-5
abundance: large
v_gene: TRBV28
CDR3nt: TGTGCCAGCAGTTTACCCCAGGGGGCGACGGAGACCCAGTACTTC
CDR3aa: CASSLPQGATETQYF

d_gene: NA
j_gene: TRBJ2-1
abundance: NA
v_gene: TRBV9
CDR3nt: TGTGCCAGCAGCTCCAATGAGCAGTTCTTC
CDR3aa: CASSSNEQFF

d_gene: NA
j_gene: TRBJ1-5
abundance: medium-sized
v_gene: TRBV27
CDR3nt: TGTGCCAGCAGCTTAGGAGATAGCAATCAGCCCCAGCATTTT
CDR3aa: CASSLGDSNQPQHF

d_gene: NA
j_gene: TRBJ1-4
abundance: large
v_gene: TRBV27
CDR3nt: TGTGCCAGCAGTCGGATCCAGGGGACTGAAAAACTGTTTTTT
CDR3aa: CASSRIQGTEKLFF

d_gene: NA
j_gene: TRBJ2-1
abundance: large
v_gene: TRBV19
CDR3nt: TGTGCCAGTAGTAACGACAGAGTTCTCAATGAGCAGTTCTTC
CDR3aa: CASSNDRVLNEQFF

d_gene: NA
j_gene: TRBJ2-7
abundance: medium-sized
v_gene: TRBV2
CDR3nt: TGTGCCAGCAGTGGATCGGACAGATCCTACGAGCAGTACTTC
CDR3aa: CASSGSDRSYEQYF

d_gene: NA
j_gene: TRBJ2-1
abundance: medium-sized
v_gene: TRBV28
CDR3nt: TGTGCCAGCAGCCCAGATGATGAGCAGTTCTTC
CDR3aa: CASSPDDEQFF

d_gene: TRBD1
j_gene: TRBJ1-2
abundance: large
v_gene: TRBV29-1
CDR3nt: TGCAGCGGCCGGGACAGCTATGGCTACACCTTC
CDR3aa: CSGRDSYGYTF

d_gene: TRBD2
j_gene: TRBJ2-1
abundance: NA
v_gene: TRBV19
CDR3nt: TGTGCCAGTACCCCGAAGGTTGGGGGGGTCGGCAATGAGCAGTTCTTC
CDR3aa: CASTPKVGGVGNEQFF

d_gene: NA
j_gene: TRBJ2-3
abundance: NA
v_gene: TRBV30
CDR3nt: TGTGCCTGGAGTATGTTGTCTCGCACAGATACGCAGTATTTT
CDR3aa: CAWSMLSRTDTQYF

d_gene: NA
j_gene: TRBJ2-3
abundance: medium-sized
v_gene: TRBV6-5
CDR3nt: TGTGCCAGCAGTGTCGGTGCGGGGTCCAGCACAGATACGCAGTATTTT
CDR3aa: CASSVGAGSSTDTQYF

d_gene: NA
j_gene: TRBJ2-7
abundance: medium-sized
v_gene: TRBV28
CDR3nt: TGTGCCAGTCTACCTCGGGGGCAGGGAGTGTACGAGCAGTACTTC
CDR3aa: CASLPRGQGVYEQYF

d_gene: TRBD1
j_gene: TRBJ1-1
abundance: medium-sized
v_gene: TRBV23-1
CDR3nt: TGCGCCAGCATATTACAGGGGTGCGTCACTGAAGCTTTCTTT
CDR3aa: CASILQGCVTEAFF

d_gene: TRBD2
j_gene: TRBJ2-1
abundance: medium-sized
v_gene: TRBV19
CDR3nt: TGTGCCAGTAGTATCCCCGGGACTAGCGGGGGTGTCCCCTATGAGCAGTTCTTC
CDR3aa: CASSIPGTSGGVPYEQFF

d_gene: NA
j_gene: TRBJ2-5
abundance: large
v_gene: TRBV28
CDR3nt: TGTGCCAGCAGTTTCGGCGGGGATCTAAAAGAGACCCAGTACTTC
CDR3aa: CASSFGGDLKETQYF

d_gene: TRBD2
j_gene: TRBJ2-1
abundance: medium-sized
v_gene: TRBV24-1
CDR3nt: TGTGCCACCAGTGATACAGGGACTAGCGGGATCGCTGAGCAGTTCTTC
CDR3aa: CATSDTGTSGIAEQFF

d_gene: NA
j_gene: TRBJ2-7
abundance: medium-sized
v_gene: TRBV27
CDR3nt: TGTGCCAGCAACAAGGGGCCACCCTCCTACGGGCAGTACTTC
CDR3aa: CASNKGPPSYGQYF

d_gene: TRBD1
j_gene: TRBJ1-5
abundance: medium-sized
v_gene: TRBV20-1
CDR3nt: TGCAGTGCCCAACAGGGGGATCACGGAGACAGTCAGCCCCAGCATTTT
CDR3aa: CSAQQGDHGDSQPQHF

d_gene: NA
j_gene: TRBJ1-2
abundance: large
v_gene: TRBV9
CDR3nt: TGTGCCAGCAGCGTAGAACAAGGAATGAACTATGGCTACACCTTC
CDR3aa: CASSVEQGMNYGYTF

d_gene: NA
j_gene: TRBJ2-7
abundance: medium-sized
v_gene: TRBV9
CDR3nt: TGTGCCAGCAGCCCGGATGAAAGCCCCTACGAGCAGTACTTC
CDR3aa: CASSPDESPYEQYF

d_gene: NA
j_gene: TRBJ2-2
abundance: NA
v_gene: TRBV7-8
CDR3nt: TGTGCCAGCAGCTTATCCCTCTCGAACACCGGGGAGCTGTTTTTT
CDR3aa: CASSLSLSNTGELFF

d_gene: TRBD1
j_gene: TRBJ2-2
abundance: medium-sized
v_gene: TRBV4-1
CDR3nt: TGCGCCAGCAGCCAAGAAGGGGGACAGGGGTTCGGCGGGGAGCTGTTTTTT
CDR3aa: CASSQEGGQGFGGELFF

d_gene: NA
j_gene: TRBJ2-2
abundance: medium-sized
v_gene: TRBV28
CDR3nt: TGTGCCAGCAGTATGGACCCCTCGAACACCGGGGAGCTGTTTTTT
CDR3aa: CASSMDPSNTGELFF

d_gene: TRBD2
j_gene: TRBJ2-1
abundance: medium-sized
v_gene: TRBV14
CDR3nt: TGTGCCAGCAGCCAAGTTGCTTCCAGCGGGGGATACAATGAGCAGTTCTTC
CDR3aa: CASSQVASSGGYNEQFF

d_gene: TRBD1
j_gene: TRBJ2-3
abundance: medium-sized
v_gene: TRBV18
CDR3nt: TGTGCCAGCTCACCACCCTTAGGAGGGACAGGGGGCACAGATACGCAGTATTTT
CDR3aa: CASSPPLGGTGGTDTQYF

d_gene: NA
j_gene: TRBJ1-4
abundance: medium-sized
v_gene: TRBV29-1
CDR3nt: TGCAGCGGGGGGAATGAAAAACTGTTTTTT
CDR3aa: CSGGNEKLFF

d_gene: NA
j_gene: TRBJ2-7
abundance: few
v_gene: TRBV6-6
CDR3nt: TGTGCCACTTTAACAGGGCCGGGCGAGCAGTACTTC
CDR3aa: CATLTGPGEQYF

d_gene: NA
j_gene: TRBJ2-7
abundance: large
v_gene: TRBV25-1
CDR3nt: TGTGCCAGCAGTGAATTCGGCAGCTACGAGCAGTACTTC
CDR3aa: CASSEFGSYEQYF

d_gene: TRBD1
j_gene: TRBJ1-5
abundance: large
v_gene: TRBV2
CDR3nt: TGTGCCAGCAGTCACGACAGGGAGGTTGAACCCCAGCATTTT
CDR3aa: CASSHDREVEPQHF